These 5 T cell receptor beta chains originate from one sample sequenced in a study of regulatory T cells in long-lasting Graves disease. Specified time point: newly diagnosed GD, antithyroid drugs for less than 3 months. Extracted RNA from PBMCs served as the source of the TCR library. Building the TCR beta libraries relied on iRepertoire HTBI primers, and CDR3 regions underwent Arm-PCR. A single record per CDR3 protein comes from TCRdb applying MiXCR to the multiplex PCR reads. Of roughly 380,000 distinct CDR3 sequences in the sample, around a sixth were seen once. This specimen was peripheral blood mononuclear cells (PBMCs), taken at new diagnosis, from a patient treated with antithyroid drugs. These receptors originate from a female donor with Graves disease.

The chain employs TRBV6-2 or TRBV6-3 and TRBJ2-1; D unclear. The germline V and J ends were trimmed by 6 bases and 7 bases, with 13 bases remaining between them. CDR3 length: 13 amino acids. Germline-derived CDR1 and CDR2 are MNHEY and SVGEGT. The CDR3 protein is CASSQTGVNEQFF. DNA of the CDR3: TGTGCCAGCAGCCAAACTGGGGTAAATGAGCAGTTCTTC.

Ten or more counts support this clonotype. This chain joins TRBV5-1 and TRBJ1-1; D is possibly TRBD1 (5 bases). Trimming stripped 3 bases from V and 6 bases from J, with 9 bases between. Germline V gives CDR1 SGHRS, CDR2 YFSETQ. The length of the CDR3 is 12 residues. CDR3 in DNA: TGCGCCAGCAGCTCGCCACAGGCTGAAGCTTTCTTT. It translates to CASSSPQAEAFF.

This clonotype was recorded many times. The rearrangement links TRBV7-9 to TRBJ2-7; D possibly corresponds to TRBD1 (5 bases). This CDR3 is 14 amino acids long. Per germline, CDR1 SEHNR and CDR2 FQNEAQ (reference sequence). The ends were cut back, 3 bases at V and 2 bases at J, with 11 bases in the middle. The CDR3 DNA is TGTGCCAGCAGCTTGGGATCCAGGGCCTACGAGCAGTACTTC. It is translated as CASSLGSRAYEQYF.

This clonotype was seen ten or more times. V and J are TRBV24-1 and TRBJ2-1; 11 bases are a match to TRBD2. Germline-derived CDR1 and CDR2 are KGHDR and SFDVKD. This CDR3 is 17 amino acids long. Trimming removed 3 bases from V and 2 bases from J; junction bases left unmatched: 5. The CDR3 reads CATSDGGTSGTYNEQFF. As DNA, the CDR3 is TGTGCCACCAGTGATGGGGGGACTAGCGGAACCTACAATGAGCAGTTCTTC.

Many counts were recorded for this clonotype. The genes are TRBV12-3 or TRBV12-4 and TRBJ2-5; D possibly corresponds to TRBD2 (6 bases). The V and J ends lost 3 bases and 5 bases respectively, with 13 bases between them. The CDR3 consists of 14 residues. The CDR3 spells CASSLVGEDETQYF. Written as DNA, the CDR3 is TGTGCCAGCAGTTTGGTAGGGGAGGACGAGACCCAGTACTTC.